This T cell receptor (beta chain) appears in the sequencing data of a study of ipilimumab plus nivolumab after autologous stem cell transplantation. Study-wide context: The myeloma group: high-risk transplant-naive, or relapse within 3 years after first autologous transplant. Study outcomes and limitations: Authors suggest TCR repertoire, Treg phenotype and gut microbiota support further study.

Through week 26, nivolumab 3 mg/kg IV was given weeks 1, 4, 7, 10, then biweekly. On this clone itself: Its antigen is currently unknown.

V lost 4 bases and J lost 8, with 12 bases in between. This CDR3 is 12 amino acids long. Germline V gene data show CDR1 as SGHNT and CDR2 as YYREEE (reference sequence). Method: immunoSEQ multiplex PCR; TCRdb's copy keeps in-frame clones and lacks some. The sample lists 43,000 or so clones, about 88% seen once, with around 0.9% in the top ten. The TCR sequence derives from a male donor with multiple myeloma. The J gene is TRBJ1-1, the V gene TRBV5-4; D unresolved. The material was PBMCs, obtained in a trial of ipilimumab plus nivolumab as post-transplant consolidation. CDR3 in DNA: TGTGCCAGCAGCATTGGGTGGATGGAAGCTTTCTTT. Its protein product is CASSIGWMEAFF.